This T cell receptor beta chain was identified in a study of blood T cell repertoires in COVID-19. Turning to the study itself: Nucleic acid was either cDNA or gDNA, and it came from T cells, B-cell-depleted T cells, or PBMCs.

Germline V gene lookup returns CDR1 LGHDT and CDR2 YNNKEL (reference sequence). Trimming left V 7 bases short and J 0 bases short, with 13 bases between. This CDR3 is 15 amino acids long. Only in-frame clones appear in the TCRdb table, and some are missing; sequencing was by immunoSEQ multiplex PCR. The sample holds a few hundred thousand clones, approximately 85% seen once. This sequence originates from a human donor in a cohort sampled during active COVID-19. The chain recombines TRBV3-1 (or the pseudogene TRBV3-2) with TRBJ2-1; a possible D gene is TRBD1 (5 bases). Material for sequencing was peripheral blood. The CDR3 is CASTRQTFSYNEQFF. The CDR3 DNA reads TGTGCCAGCACGCGACAGACTTTCTCCTACAATGAGCAGTTCTTC.